This T cell receptor (beta chain) was captured by sequencing in a study of blood T cell repertoires in COVID-19. Study summary: The study drew acute and convalescent COVID-19 samples from the United States, Italy and Spain.

The CDR3 loop spans 15 amino acids. Germline CDR1 and CDR2: MDHEN and SYDVKM. Trimming at V came to 5 bases and at J to 9 bases, leaving 15 bases not matched to a gene. The study recruited people aged about 18 to 89 years across approximately 23 US areas. Cohort 3 donors counted as recovered after two negative PCRs, clearance, or resolved symptoms. Authors' analysis steps: Nucleated cell number was recorded as an estimate derived from reference gene primer amplification. The method was immunoSEQ multiplex PCR; TCRdb's version includes in-frame clones alone and lacks a portion of them. V and J calls and clone size are as listed in that table; D and trimming were resolved from the DNA. The data show more than 250,000 clones, roughly nine tenths seen once.

The rearrangement uses TRBV28 and TRBJ1-1, with 7 bases lining up with TRBD1. This receptor was identified in a woman aged 25 to 45 who had recovered from COVID-19. Material for sequencing was PBMCs or T cells enriched from blood (not recorded which). CDR3 nucleotides: TGTGCCAGCAGTGGGCAGGGGGATTGGAACAAGAAAGCTTTCTTT. Its translation is CASSGQGDWNKKAFF. Full variable domain (rest looked up from reference TRBV28 and TRBJ1-1): DVKVTQSSRYLVKRTGEKVFLECVQDMDHENMFWYRQDPGLGLRLIYFSYDVKMKEKGDIPEGYSVSREKKERFSLILESASTNQTSMYLCASSGQGDWNKKAFFGQGTRLTVV.